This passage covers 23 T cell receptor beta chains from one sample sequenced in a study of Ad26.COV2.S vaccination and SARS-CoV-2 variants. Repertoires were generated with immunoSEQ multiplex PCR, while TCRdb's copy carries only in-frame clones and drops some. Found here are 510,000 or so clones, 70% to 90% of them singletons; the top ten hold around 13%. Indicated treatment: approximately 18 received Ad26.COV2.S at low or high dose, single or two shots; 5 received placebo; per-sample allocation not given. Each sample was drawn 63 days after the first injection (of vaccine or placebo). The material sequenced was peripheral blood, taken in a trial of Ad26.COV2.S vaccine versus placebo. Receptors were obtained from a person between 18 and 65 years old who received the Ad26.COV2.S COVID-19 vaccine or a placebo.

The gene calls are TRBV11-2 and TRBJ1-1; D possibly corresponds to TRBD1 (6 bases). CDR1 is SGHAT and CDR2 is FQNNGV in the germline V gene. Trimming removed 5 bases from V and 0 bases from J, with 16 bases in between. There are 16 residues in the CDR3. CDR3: CASSPPDRFLNTEAFF. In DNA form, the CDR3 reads TGTGCCAGCAGCCCCCCCGACAGGTTTTTGAACACTGAAGCTTTCTTT.

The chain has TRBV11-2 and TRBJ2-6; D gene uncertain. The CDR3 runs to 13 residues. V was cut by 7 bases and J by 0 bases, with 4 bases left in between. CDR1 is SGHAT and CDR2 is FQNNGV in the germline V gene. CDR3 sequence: CASKVSGANVLTF. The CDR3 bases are TGTGCCAGCAAGGTCTCTGGGGCCAACGTCCTGACTTTC. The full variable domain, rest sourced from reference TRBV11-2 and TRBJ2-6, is EAGVAQSPRYKIIEKRQSVAFWCNPISGHATLYWYQQILGQGPKLLIQFQNNGVVDDSQLPKDRFSAERLKGVDSTLKIQPAKLEDSAVYLCASKVSGANVLTFGAGSRLTVL.

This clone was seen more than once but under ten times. The CDR3 sequence is CAAGKPYYGYTF. CDR3 nucleotide sequence: TGTGCCGCTGGTAAACCTTACTATGGCTACACCTTC. The gene calls are TRBV6-5 and TRBJ1-2; D unclear. The CDR3 is made up of 12 amino acids. V gave up 11 bases and J gave up 3 bases, with 13 bases separating them. CDR1 and CDR2 (germline): MNHEY, SVGAGI.

Here the CDR3 reads CASSRTGAGVEETQYF. CDR3 sequence (DNA): TGTGCCAGCAGCCGGACAGGGGCAGGGGTGGAAGAGACCCAGTACTTC. J is TRBJ2-5 and V is TRBV2; 9 bases agree with TRBD1. Germline CDR1 SNHLY, CDR2 FYNNEI. The CDR3 is 16 amino acids. With 6 bases clipped from V and 3 bases from J, the junction kept 11 bases outside the gene matches.

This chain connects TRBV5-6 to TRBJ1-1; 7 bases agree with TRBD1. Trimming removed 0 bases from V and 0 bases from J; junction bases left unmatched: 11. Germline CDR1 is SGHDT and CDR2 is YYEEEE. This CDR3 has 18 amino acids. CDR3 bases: TGTGCCAGCAGCTTGGTTTGGACAGGTTCTCTCATGAACACTGAAGCTTTCTTT. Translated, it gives CASSLVWTGSLMNTEAFF.

The CDR3 region has the DNA TGTGCCAGCAGCTTGGACAGGGGAAAGACCCAGTACTTC. Its translation is CASSLDRGKTQYF. The V and J genes are TRBV5-4 and TRBJ2-5; the match to TRBD1 covers 7 bases. The CDR3 spans 13 residues. V lost 0 bases, J lost 6 bases, and 2 bases stayed unmatched. Germline V gene data show CDR1 as SGHNT and CDR2 as YYREEE (reference sequence).

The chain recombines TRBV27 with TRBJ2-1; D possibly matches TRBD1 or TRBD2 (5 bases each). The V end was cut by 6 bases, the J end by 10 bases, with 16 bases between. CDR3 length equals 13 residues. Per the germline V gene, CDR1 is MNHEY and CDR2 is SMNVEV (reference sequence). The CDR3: CASRSFLGGEQFF. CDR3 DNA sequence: TGTGCCAGCAGAAGTTTTCTTGGGGGAGAGCAGTTCTTC.

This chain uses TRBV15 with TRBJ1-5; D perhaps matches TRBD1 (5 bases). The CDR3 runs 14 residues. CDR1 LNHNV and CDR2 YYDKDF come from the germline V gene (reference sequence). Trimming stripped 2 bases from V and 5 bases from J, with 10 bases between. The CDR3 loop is CATSRQGRDQPQHF. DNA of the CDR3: TGTGCCACCAGCAGACAGGGAAGGGATCAGCCCCAGCATTTT.

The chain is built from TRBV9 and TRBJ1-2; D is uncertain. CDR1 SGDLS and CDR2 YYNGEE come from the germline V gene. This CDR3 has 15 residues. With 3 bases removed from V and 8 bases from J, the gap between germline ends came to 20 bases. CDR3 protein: CASSGEAHWAGGYTF. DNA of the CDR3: TGTGCCAGCAGCGGAGAGGCGCATTGGGCGGGGGGCTACACCTTC.

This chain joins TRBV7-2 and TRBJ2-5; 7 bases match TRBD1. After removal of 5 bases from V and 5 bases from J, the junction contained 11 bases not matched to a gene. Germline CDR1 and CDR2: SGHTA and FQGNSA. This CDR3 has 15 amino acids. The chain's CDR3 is CASSPAGTATETQYF. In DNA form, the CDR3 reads TGTGCCAGCAGCCCGGCCGGGACAGCGACGGAGACCCAGTACTTC.

The CDR3 DNA reads as TGTGCCACCAGTGATTTGTGGGCTGATGGGGTCGGGCTAGATACGCAGTATTTT. Protein product: CATSDLWADGVGLDTQYF. The chain employs TRBV24-1 and TRBJ2-3; D unresolved. Germline lookup yields CDR1 KGHDR and CDR2 SFDVKD. V shed 0 bases and J shed 5 bases, with 20 bases lying between them. CDR3 length equals 18 residues.

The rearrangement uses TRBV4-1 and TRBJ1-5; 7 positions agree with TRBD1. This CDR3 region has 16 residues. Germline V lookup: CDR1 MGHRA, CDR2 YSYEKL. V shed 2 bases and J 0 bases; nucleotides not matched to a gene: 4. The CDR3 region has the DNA TGCGCCAGCAGCCAAACCTGGGACAGTAGCAATCAGCCCCAGCATTTT. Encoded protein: CASSQTWDSSNQPQHF.

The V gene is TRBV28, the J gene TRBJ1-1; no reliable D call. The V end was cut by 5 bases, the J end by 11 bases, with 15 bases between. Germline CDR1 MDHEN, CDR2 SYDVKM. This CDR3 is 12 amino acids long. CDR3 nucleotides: TGTGCCAGCAGTCTCGGGGTCCGCGCGGCTTTCTTT. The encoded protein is CASSLGVRAAFF.

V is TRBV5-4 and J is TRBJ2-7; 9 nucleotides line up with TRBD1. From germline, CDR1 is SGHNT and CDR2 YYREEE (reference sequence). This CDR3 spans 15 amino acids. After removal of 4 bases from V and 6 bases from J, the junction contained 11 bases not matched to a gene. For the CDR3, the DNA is TGTGCCAGCAGCACACCGGGACAGGGAATCTCCGAGCAGTACTTC. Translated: CASSTPGQGISEQYF.

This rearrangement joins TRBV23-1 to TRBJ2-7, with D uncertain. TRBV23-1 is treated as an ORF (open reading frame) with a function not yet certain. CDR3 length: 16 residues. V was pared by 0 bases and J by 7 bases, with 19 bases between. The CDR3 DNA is TGCGCCAGCAGTCAATCCCCGAGATTAGCCCTTGTAGAGCAGTACTTC. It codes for CASSQSPRLALVEQYF.

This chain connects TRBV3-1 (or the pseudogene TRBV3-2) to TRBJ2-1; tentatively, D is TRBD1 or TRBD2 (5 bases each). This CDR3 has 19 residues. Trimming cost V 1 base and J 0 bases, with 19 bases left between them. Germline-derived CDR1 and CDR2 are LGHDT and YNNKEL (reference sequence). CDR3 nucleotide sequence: TGTGCCAGCAGCCAAGGTCCTCTGGGACGAGGCGGCTCCTACAATGAGCAGTTCTTC. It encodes CASSQGPLGRGGSYNEQFF.

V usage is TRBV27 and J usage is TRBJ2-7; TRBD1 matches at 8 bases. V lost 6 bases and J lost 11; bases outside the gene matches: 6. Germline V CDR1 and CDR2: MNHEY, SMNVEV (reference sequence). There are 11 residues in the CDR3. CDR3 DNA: TGTGCCAGCAGCAGCTCAGGGGGCGAGTACTTC. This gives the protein CASSSSGGEYF.

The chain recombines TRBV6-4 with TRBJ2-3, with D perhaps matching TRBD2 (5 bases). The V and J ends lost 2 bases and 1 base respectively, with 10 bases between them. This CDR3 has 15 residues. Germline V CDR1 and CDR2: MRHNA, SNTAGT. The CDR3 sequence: CASSDGSVGTDTQYF. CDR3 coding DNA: TGTGCCAGCAGTGACGGTAGCGTTGGCACAGATACGCAGTATTTT.

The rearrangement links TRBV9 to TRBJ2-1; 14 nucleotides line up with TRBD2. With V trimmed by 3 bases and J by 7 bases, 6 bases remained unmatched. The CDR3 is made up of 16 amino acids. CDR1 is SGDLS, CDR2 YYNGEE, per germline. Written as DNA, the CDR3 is TGTGCCAGCAGCGCCCCCGGGACTAGCGGGAGTAATGAGCAGTTCTTC. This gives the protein CASSAPGTSGSNEQFF.

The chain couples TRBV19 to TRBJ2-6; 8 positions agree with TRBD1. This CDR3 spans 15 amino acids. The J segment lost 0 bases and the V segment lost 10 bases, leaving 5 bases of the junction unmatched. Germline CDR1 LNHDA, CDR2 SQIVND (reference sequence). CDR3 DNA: TGTGCCAAGGACAGGGAGGACTCTGGGGCCAACGTCCTGACTTTC. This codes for CAKDREDSGANVLTF.

The CDR3 loop reads CASSPSSGRALEQYF. The DNA of the CDR3 is TGTGCCAGCAGCCCGTCTAGCGGGAGGGCGCTAGAGCAGTACTTC. This chain joins TRBV7-2 and TRBJ2-7; TRBD2 aligns across 12 bases. This CDR3 is 15 amino acids long. V trimming: 5 bases; J trimming: 7 bases; junction bases outside the gene matches: 9. Germline assignment: CDR1 SGHTA and CDR2 FQGNSA.

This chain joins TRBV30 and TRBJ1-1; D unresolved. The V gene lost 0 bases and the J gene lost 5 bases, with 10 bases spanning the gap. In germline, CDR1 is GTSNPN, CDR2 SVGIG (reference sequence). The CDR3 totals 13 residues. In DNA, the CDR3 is TGTGCCTGGAGTGTGGGATTAGGGACTGAAGCTTTCTTT. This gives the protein CAWSVGLGTEAFF.

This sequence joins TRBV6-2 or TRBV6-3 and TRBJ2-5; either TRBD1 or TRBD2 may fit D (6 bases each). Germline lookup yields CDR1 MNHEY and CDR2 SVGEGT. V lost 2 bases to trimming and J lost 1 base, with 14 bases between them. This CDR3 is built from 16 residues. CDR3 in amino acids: CASSYKTGAPQETQYF. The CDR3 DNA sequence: TGTGCCAGCAGTTACAAAACGGGGGCCCCCCAAGAGACCCAGTACTTC.